This TCR beta chain was recorded in a study of blood T cell repertoires in COVID-19. At the level of the study: COVID-19 samples collected from the United States, Italy and Spain covered acute and convalescent phases.

The germline V gene encodes CDR1 MNHEY and CDR2 SVGEGT. V lost 6 bases to trimming and J lost 2 bases, with 23 bases between them. This CDR3 contains 18 residues. Some clones are missing from TCRdb's copy, which holds only in-frame ones; the method was immunoSEQ multiplex PCR. The table lists 170,000 or so clones, approximately 86% of them singletons, with 2.5% to 3.5% in the top ten. This chain uses TRBV6-2 or TRBV6-3 with TRBJ1-5; D unresolved. Source material: peripheral blood. The receptor comes from a man aged 40-49 years with active or convalescent COVID-19. In nucleotides, the CDR3 is TGTGCCAGCAGCACCCCCGGAGGGAGGGTACGAGGCAATCAGCCCCAGCATTTT. Protein sequence: CASSTPGGRVRGNQPQHF.